Listed below are T cell receptor beta chains from one sample, sequenced in a study of CD8+ T cells in alopecia areata. Method: immunoSEQ multiplex PCR; TCRdb's copy keeps in-frame clones and lacks some. The table includes 120,000 to 150,000 clones, about nine tenths detected once. Sequenced material: CD8+ T cells sorted from blood, taken at week 0. The origin of the receptors is a human donor with alopecia areata. The CDR3 runs from the conserved cysteine through the conserved F or W. A D gene is named only where the DNA matches it firmly. Rows give clone size only sometimes, using once, few, many, or a class for an expanded clone.

J gene: TRBJ1-2; V gene: TRBV29-1; clone size: NA; D gene: TRBD1; CDR3 DNA: TGCAGCGCCCAGGGAGGGGACAGCTATGGCTACACCTTC; CDR3 protein: CSAQGGDSYGYTF
J gene: TRBJ2-7; V gene: TRBV5-4; clone size: NA; D gene: TRBD2; CDR3 DNA: TGTGCCAGCAGCACATGGGGGGGAACCTACGAGCAGTACTTC; CDR3 protein: CASSTWGGTYEQYF
J gene: TRBJ2-3; V gene: TRBV4-2; clone size: NA; D gene: TRBD2; CDR3 DNA: TGTGCCAGCGGACTAGCGGGAGGTCGCACAGATACGCAGTATTTT; CDR3 protein: CASGLAGGRTDTQYF
J gene: TRBJ2-3; V gene: TRBV6-5; clone size: NA; D gene: NA; CDR3 DNA: TGTGCCAGCAGTCAGATTGAAGCTAGCACAGATACGCAGTATTTT; CDR3 protein: CASSQIEASTDTQYF
J gene: TRBJ2-7; V gene: TRBV30; clone size: NA; D gene: NA; CDR3 DNA: TGTGCCTGGTCTGTCGGGGATCGTTCCTACGAGCAGTACTTC; CDR3 protein: CAWSVGDRSYEQYF
J gene: TRBJ2-2; V gene: TRBV6-5; clone size: NA; D gene: NA; CDR3 DNA: TGTGCCGTCCTTCTGAACACCGGGGAGCTGTTTTTT; CDR3 protein: CAVLLNTGELFF
J gene: TRBJ2-7; V gene: TRBV5-1; clone size: once; D gene: NA; CDR3 DNA: TGCGCCAGCAGCTTCGGGGACGGCGATTACGAGCAGTACTTC; CDR3 protein: CASSFGDGDYEQYF
J gene: TRBJ1-2; V gene: TRBV6-5; clone size: NA; D gene: NA; CDR3 DNA: TGTGCCAGCAGAGACAGGAGTACCTATGGCTACACCTTC; CDR3 protein: CASRDRSTYGYTF
J gene: TRBJ2-3; V gene: TRBV4-1; clone size: once; D gene: NA; CDR3 DNA: TGCGCCAGCAGCCAAGGCCCCGCGGGTGGTTTCACAGATACGCAGTATTTT; CDR3 protein: CASSQGPAGGFTDTQYF
J gene: TRBJ1-1; V gene: TRBV4-1; clone size: NA; D gene: NA; CDR3 DNA: TGCGCCAGCAGCCAAGTGGACGGATTCATGAACACTGAAGCTTTCTTT; CDR3 protein: CASSQVDGFMNTEAFF
J gene: TRBJ2-7; V gene: TRBV9; clone size: once; D gene: NA; CDR3 DNA: TGTGCCAGCAGCCCCCAGACCTGGGTGAACGAGCAGTACTTC; CDR3 protein: CASSPQTWVNEQYF
J gene: TRBJ2-2; V gene: TRBV27; clone size: once; D gene: NA; CDR3 DNA: TGTGCCAGCAGTCGGGGAAGCGGATCTCCCGGGGAGCTGTTTTTT; CDR3 protein: CASSRGSGSPGELFF
J gene: TRBJ2-7; V gene: TRBV11-2; clone size: NA; D gene: NA; CDR3 DNA: TGTGCCAGCAGCTTAGAGGCATCGGAGTCCTACGAGCAGTACTTC; CDR3 protein: CASSLEASESYEQYF
J gene: TRBJ2-5; V gene: TRBV29-1; clone size: NA; D gene: TRBD1; CDR3 DNA: TGCAGCGTTGAAGTTGGCGGACAGGAGCCGGCAGAGACCCAGTACTTC; CDR3 protein: CSVEVGGQEPAETQYF
J gene: TRBJ2-1; V gene: TRBV10-3; clone size: NA; D gene: TRBD2; CDR3 DNA: TGTGCCATCAGTGAGTCGAATGAGACTAGCGGGATCAGCTCCTACAATGAGCAGTTCTTC; CDR3 protein: CAISESNETSGISSYNEQFF
J gene: TRBJ2-1; V gene: TRBV4-1; clone size: once; D gene: TRBD2; CDR3 DNA: TGCGCCAGCAGCCAAGATCTAGCGGGGACTGGTCCTGAGCAGTTCTTC; CDR3 protein: CASSQDLAGTGPEQFF